This TCR beta chain was found in a study of response to subunit inactivated influenza vaccine. This clonotype was recorded only once. Its target is not known. Via MiXCR, TCRdb re-called the RT-PCR reads, giving one row per CDR3 protein. The sample carries under 850,000 distinct CDR3 sequences, 15% to 20% recorded once. The study, taken as a whole, reports: Each seasonal flu vaccination may recruit only limited new T cells, authors suggested.

Trimming cost V 7 bases and J 4 bases, with 16 bases left between them. This CDR3 is built from 14 residues. The starting material was PBMCs from blood, obtained 5 days after vaccination. The chain combines TRBV12-3 or TRBV12-4 with TRBJ1-2, with D possibly being TRBD1 (6 bases). The receptor comes from a man aged 50 to 59 who received an inactivated influenza vaccine. DNA of the CDR3: TGTGCCAGCAACCTCAGGGGAGTAAGCTATGGCTACACCTTC. Its translation is CASNLRGVSYGYTF.